The entry below gives a single T cell receptor (beta chain) sequence along with its context. What it recognizes is unknown. The data derive from a study of blood T cells in healthy people across ages. General observations from the study: Possibly confounding the expanded clonotype changes was the fact that donor CMV status was unknown.

The CDR3 spans 13 residues. Germline CDR1 KGHSH, CDR2 LQKENI. Trimming shortened V by 3 bases and J by 4 bases, and 9 bases separated the two germline ends. The use of a sample-barcoded 5' primer and a J-beta primer mix characterized a second PCR of about 7 to 12 cycles. TCRdb passed the 5' RACE reads through MiXCR, listing each CDR3 protein once. The sample consists of about 830,000 distinct CDR3 sequences, under 80% of them appearing once. The chain joins TRBV18 to TRBJ2-5; TRBD1 might be the D (5 bases). The sequence derives from a man aged 25-45 years in good health. Sequencing used blood. The CDR3 sequence is CASSPLDRETQYF. CDR3 sequence (DNA): TGTGCCAGCTCACCCCTAGACAGAGAGACCCAGTACTTC.